This T cell receptor (beta chain) derives from a study of cytomegalovirus exposure and HLA in healthy donors. Study in general: Early released data had tens of millions of unique TCRs, all coming from HLA-typed donors.

Details on this clone: Its antigen is as yet unknown.

CDR1 and CDR2 from the germline V gene are LGHNA and YSLEER. The ends were cut back, 4 bases at V and 0 bases at J, with 11 bases in the middle. This CDR3 spans 15 amino acids. PCR amplification relied on 60 Vbeta primers (plus 13 Jbeta primers). Authors' methods: Later, 80 million or so unique TCR beta chains were counted in an analysis, and some 9.9 million of them were shared. Assay used: immunoSEQ multiplex PCR; TCRdb lists only in-frame clones, some missing. Clonal size and the V and J genes are those of that table, whereas D and trimming came from the DNA. The repertoire holds roughly 190,000 clones, roughly 80% seen once, with around 1.6% in the top ten. Whole-study findings and limits: A later analysis showed that HLA-associated TCR beta chains had undergone more clonal expansion than equally common others. With further analysis later on, most CMV-associated TCR beta chains appeared HLA-restricted.

Source material: PBMCs. The clonotype comes from a woman aged 18-29 years in good health and CMV-seronegative. The rearrangement uses TRBV4-3 and TRBJ2-3; D ambiguous. CDR3 protein: CASSRDQKSTDTQYF. CDR3 nucleotide sequence: TGCGCCAGCAGCCGAGACCAGAAAAGCACAGATACGCAGTATTTT.